The clone carrying this T cell receptor beta chain occurred a few times. CDR1 is MDHEN and CDR2 is SYDVKM in the germline V gene. The V end was cut by 4 bases, the J end by 5 bases, with 21 bases between. CDR3 length equals 16 residues. The data derive from a study of early T cells in non-severe SARS-CoV-2 infection. TCRdb fed the 5' RACE reads into MiXCR, producing one record per CDR3 protein. Of 25,000 to 35,000 distinct CDR3 sequences in the sample, approximately 6.2% were seen once. The J gene is TRBJ2-7, the V gene TRBV28; no definite D call. The specimen was whole blood. This receptor was taken from an adult who was a healthcare worker with PCR-confirmed SARS-CoV-2 infection or an uninfected control (not recorded which). CDR3 bases: TGTGCCAGCAGTTCCTCCGGGCTCCCGGGCCCGGACGAGCAGTACTTC. Residues: CASSSSGLPGPDEQYF.